The 6 T cell receptor beta chains reported below all come from one sample, sequenced in a study of cytomegalovirus exposure and HLA in healthy donors. The PCR used 60 Vbeta and 13 Jbeta primers. Profiling relied on immunoSEQ multiplex PCR, and the TCRdb table lists in-frame clones only, not all of them. Found here are roughly 140,000 clones, 79% of them singletons; the top ten hold around 3.2%. Source material: PBMCs. All receptors derive from a human donor in good health.

In its sample, this clone was seen a few times. CDR3 sequence reads: CASSPQLAGVPEQFF. The CDR3 DNA follows: TGTGCCAGCAGCCCACAACTAGCGGGAGTTCCTGAGCAGTTCTTC. The gene calls are TRBV7-2 and TRBJ2-1; the match to TRBD2 covers 11 bases. The CDR3 is made up of 15 amino acids. V was clipped by 5 bases and J by 9 bases; unmatched bases: 9. Per the germline V gene, CDR1 is SGHTA and CDR2 is FQGNSA.

The chain uses TRBV5-1 and TRBJ2-1; the match to TRBD1 covers 7 bases. This CDR3 region has 14 residues. The trim removed 4 bases at V and 8 bases at J, leaving 9 bases unmatched. Per the germline V gene, CDR1 is SGHRS and CDR2 is YFSETQ. The CDR3 loop reads CASSIRGTKDEQFF. The CDR3 nucleotides read TGCGCCAGCAGCATCAGGGGGACAAAGGATGAGCAGTTCTTC.

This clone was seen a handful of times. The chain joins TRBV7-9 to TRBJ1-1; the D is unclear. The CDR3 is 13 residues long. Germline lookup yields CDR1 SEHNR and CDR2 FQNEAQ (reference sequence). Trimming removed 3 bases at V and 0 bases at J, with 5 bases between. The CDR3 loop reads CASSLSLNTEAFF. CDR3 coding DNA: TGTGCCAGCAGCTTGAGTCTGAACACTGAAGCTTTCTTT.

This chain uses TRBV7-3 with TRBJ2-2; 10 nucleotides agree with TRBD1. CDR1 and CDR2 from the germline V gene are SGHTA and FQGTGA. The ends lost 4 bases at V and 5 bases at J; junction bases unmatched: 4. The CDR3 spans 15 residues. The CDR3 loop is CASSSTGGGTGELFF. CDR3 nucleotides: TGTGCCAGCAGCTCGACAGGGGGCGGTACCGGGGAGCTGTTTTTT.

This chain joins TRBV5-1 and TRBJ1-5; no definite D call. CDR1 is SGHRS, CDR2 YFSETQ, per germline. V gave up 0 bases and J gave up 4 bases, with 11 bases separating them. The CDR3 totals 15 residues. The CDR3, as DNA: TGCGCCAGCAGCTTGGGGGTTGCGGGAAATCAGCCCCAGCATTTT. Protein sequence: CASSLGVAGNQPQHF.

The chain links TRBV7-8 to TRBJ2-1; D uncertain. V was shortened by 2 bases and J by 10 bases, with 6 bases between the two germline ends. CDR1 SGHVS and CDR2 FQNEAQ come from the germline V gene. CDR3 length: 11 amino acids. The CDR3 reads CASSLTGEQFF. CDR3 coding DNA: TGTGCCAGCAGCTTAACCGGGGAGCAGTTCTTC.